This T cell receptor beta chain originates from a study of T-cell reconstitution after alpha-beta-depleted transplantation in children. The study's findings and limits: About two months after transplant, alpha-beta T cells reportedly came from several hundred expanded graft clones. Hyperexpanded clones declined; after one year, newly produced T cells mostly supplied diversity. Surviving recipient T cells and thymic progenitors underlay high day-60 TCRbeta diversity in some patients.

This clonotype came up many times. Its specificity is not known. Unique molecular identifiers were used in preparing the TCRbeta library. One entry per CDR3 protein results from TCRdb running MiXCR on the PCR reads. The profile shows hundreds of thousands of distinct CDR3 sequences, around 13% of them singletons. This TCR was sampled from a girl aged 2 to 9 with congenital amegakaryocytic thrombocytopenia, due to receive a stem cell transplant. Sequencing used PBMCs, obtained before TCRalphabeta/CD19-depleted stem cell transplant.

The CDR3 spells CASTHGNEQFF. DNA for the CDR3: TGTGCCAGCACCCACGGGAATGAGCAGTTCTTC. The rearrangement uses TRBV12-3 or TRBV12-4 and TRBJ2-1; D remains ambiguous. This CDR3 comprises 11 residues. Deletions cut 7 bases from V and 7 bases from J, with 8 bases between.